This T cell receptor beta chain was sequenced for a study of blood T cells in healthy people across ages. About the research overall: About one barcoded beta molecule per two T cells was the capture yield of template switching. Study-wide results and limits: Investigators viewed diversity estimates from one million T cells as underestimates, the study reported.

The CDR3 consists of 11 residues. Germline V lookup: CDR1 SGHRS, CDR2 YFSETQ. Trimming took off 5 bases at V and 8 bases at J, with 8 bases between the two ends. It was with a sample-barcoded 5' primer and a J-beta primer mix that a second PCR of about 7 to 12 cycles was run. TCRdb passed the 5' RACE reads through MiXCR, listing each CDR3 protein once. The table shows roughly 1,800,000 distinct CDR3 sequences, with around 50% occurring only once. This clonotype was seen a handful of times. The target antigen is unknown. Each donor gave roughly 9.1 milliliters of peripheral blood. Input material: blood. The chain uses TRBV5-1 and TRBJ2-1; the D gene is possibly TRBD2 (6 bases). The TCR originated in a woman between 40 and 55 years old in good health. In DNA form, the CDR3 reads TGCGCCAGCAGTGGGACTTATGAGCAGTTCTTC. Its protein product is CASSGTYEQFF.